These 15 T cell receptor beta chains originate from one sample sequenced in a study of regulatory T cells in long-lasting Graves disease (dated by TCRdb to about 2021). The intended sense of this specimen's time point label: newly diagnosed GD, antithyroid drugs for less than 3 months. For both TCR sequencing and RNA sequencing, RNA was extracted from PBMCs using TRIzol. The library was made by multiplex PCR. The reads were generated on an Illumina HiSeq 4000. TCR beta libraries were built with iRepertoire HTBI primers and Arm-PCR amplification of CDR3 regions. The raw public reads went through TCRdb reprocessing: fastp at Q25, MiXCR clone calling, in-frame beta chains kept. One record per CDR3 amino acid sequence lists the most common genes and DNA. Here the sample has about 440,000 distinct CDR3 sequences; more than 13% occur a single time. The leading ten clones occupy around 15% of the sample.

These records were also assigned to another study, of T cells in Graves' hyperthyroidism and ophthalmopathy.

The sample in question was peripheral blood mononuclear cells (PBMCs), obtained at new diagnosis, from a patient treated with antithyroid drugs. The receptors originated from a woman aged 25 to 39 with Graves disease. Donor details come from another sample of the same person, matched by shared clones.

This clonotype was detected only a few times. This chain uses TRBV30 with TRBJ2-1; D is uncertain. CDR3 length: 12 residues. Trimming shortened V by 0 bases and J by 6 bases, and 6 bases separated the two germline ends. Germline CDR1 is GTSNPN and CDR2 is SVGIG (reference sequence). The CDR3 DNA is TGTGCCTGGAGTGTACAGCTCAATGAGCAGTTCTTC. Translation: CAWSVQLNEQFF.

The chain recombines TRBV30 with TRBJ1-1; the D gene is possibly TRBD1 (5 bases). The CDR3 extends over 14 amino acids. Germline CDR1 is GTSNPN and CDR2 is SVGIG (reference sequence). V was pared by 5 bases and J by 2 bases, with 15 bases between. CDR3 bases: TGTGCCTGGCGGAAGGGACTGTCCAACACTGAAGCTTTCTTT. It codes for CAWRKGLSNTEAFF.

The chain is built from TRBV24-1 and TRBJ2-1, with 10 bases aligning to TRBD2. V was pared by 10 bases and J by 8 bases, with 10 bases of the junction left unmatched. The germline V gene encodes CDR1 KGHDR and CDR2 SFDVKD. The CDR3 loop spans 14 amino acids. CDR3 in amino acids: CATSLAGVGYEQFF. In DNA, the CDR3 is TGTGCCACATCCCTAGCGGGAGTGGGGTATGAGCAGTTCTTC.

This clonotype was observed many times. V and J are TRBV28 and TRBJ2-3, with D unclear. V was cut by 7 bases and J by 4 bases, with 18 bases left in between. The CDR3 contains 15 residues. Germline loops: CDR1 MDHEN, CDR2 SYDVKM. Written as DNA, the CDR3 is TGTGCCAGCACCTCCGGATGGAGCCCGTCAGATACGCAGTATTTT. It is translated as CASTSGWSPSDTQYF.

V usage is TRBV7-3 and J usage is TRBJ2-2; 12 nucleotides align to TRBD1. The J segment lost 4 bases and the V segment lost 4 bases, leaving 4 bases of the junction unmatched. CDR1 SGHTA and CDR2 FQGTGA come from the germline V gene. This CDR3 comprises 16 residues. The CDR3 here is CASSWGQGAGTGELFF. The DNA for the CDR3 is TGTGCCAGCAGCTGGGGACAGGGGGCCGGCACCGGGGAGCTGTTTTTT.

This clonotype was seen repeatedly, ten times or more. V is TRBV6-2 or TRBV6-3 and J is TRBJ2-7, with TRBD1 matching 9 bases. The germline V gene has CDR1 MNHEY and CDR2 SVGEGT. Trimming cost V 6 bases and J 6 bases; bases outside gene matches: 12. This CDR3 contains 15 residues. The CDR3 DNA reads as TGTGCCAGCAGCACCCGGGACAGGGTGTCGCGCGAGCAGTACTTC. This encodes CASSTRDRVSREQYF.

The table lists this clonotype with many counts. This chain joins TRBV12-3 or TRBV12-4 and TRBJ2-5, with 10 bases fitting TRBD2. The trim removed 2 bases at V and 2 bases at J, leaving 2 bases unmatched. The CDR3 is 15 residues long. The CDR3: CASSLLAGDQETQYF. CDR3 DNA sequence: TGTGCCAGCAGTTTACTAGCGGGGGATCAAGAGACCCAGTACTTC.

The sample holds many counts of this clonotype. The chain has TRBV6-2 or TRBV6-3 and TRBJ2-3; TRBD2 matches 7 bases. Germline CDR1 MNHEY, CDR2 SVGEGT. Losses at the gene ends were 0 bases for V and 4 bases for J; bases not matched to a gene: 1. The CDR3 is 14 residues long. CDR3 region: CASSYSLAADTQYF. CDR3 DNA: TGTGCCAGCAGTTACTCGCTAGCGGCAGATACGCAGTATTTT.

There are a few counts of this clonotype. The V and J genes are TRBV20-1 and TRBJ1-5; maybe TRBD1 (5 bases). The CDR3 extends over 15 amino acids. The germline gives CDR1 DFQATT, CDR2 SNEGSKA (reference sequence). Trimming took off 0 bases at V and 2 bases at J, with 11 bases between the two ends. CDR3 amino acids: CSARDLGAGNQPQHF. The CDR3 bases are TGCAGTGCTAGAGACCTAGGGGCCGGCAATCAGCCCCAGCATTTT.

This clonotype was observed many times. The chain has TRBV10-3 and TRBJ1-6; D remains ambiguous. V was trimmed by 0 bases and J by 9 bases, leaving 15 bases between them. This CDR3 is built from 16 residues. The germline V gene has CDR1 ENHRY and CDR2 SYGVKD. CDR3 loop: CAISESRQPHSSPLHF. The CDR3 DNA reads as TGTGCCATCAGTGAGTCTAGGCAGCCTCACAGTTCACCCCTCCACTTT.

In this sample, this clonotype turned up many times. The V gene is TRBV12-3 or TRBV12-4, the J gene TRBJ2-1, with 9 bases matching TRBD2. This CDR3 spans 14 amino acids. V lost 10 bases to trimming and J lost 3 bases; unmatched junction nucleotides: 7. In DNA form, the CDR3 reads TGTGCCACCCACAATAGCGGGAGCTACAATGAGCAGTTCTTC. Its translation is CATHNSGSYNEQFF.

The table lists this clonotype with many counts. The gene calls are TRBV4-1 and TRBJ1-4, with a possible D match to TRBD1 (6 bases). Trimming removed 3 bases at V and 5 bases at J, with 16 bases between. CDR1 and CDR2 (germline): MGHRA, YSYEKL. CDR3 length: 16 residues. The DNA of the CDR3 is TGCGCCAGCAGCCATCCCGGACAGACCTTCAATGAAAAACTGTTTTTT. It codes for CASSHPGQTFNEKLFF.

The sample holds many counts of this clonotype. The V gene is TRBV7-2, the J gene TRBJ2-5, with D uncertain. V was clipped by 3 bases and J by 1 base, with 9 bases between them. The CDR3 totals 14 residues. CDR1 SGHTA and CDR2 FQGNSA come from the germline V gene. The CDR3: CASSLGTTQETQYF. The CDR3 DNA is TGTGCCAGCAGCTTGGGCACTACCCAAGAGACCCAGTACTTC.

This clonotype was observed at least ten times. The rearrangement joins TRBV20-1 to TRBJ2-5; TRBD2 agrees at 11 bases. This CDR3 is built from 15 residues. CDR1 DFQATT and CDR2 SNEGSKA come from the germline V gene (reference sequence). Unmatched junction bases numbered 8, after V lost 3 bases and J lost 5 bases. DNA for the CDR3: TGCAGTGCTAGGGGACTAGCGGTCCTGGGGGAGACCCAGTACTTC. Translated, it gives CSARGLAVLGETQYF.

The sample holds many counts of this clonotype. This chain joins TRBV27 and TRBJ2-7; 9 bases are a match to TRBD2. With 6 bases clipped from V and 6 bases from J, the junction kept 9 bases outside the gene matches. Germline CDR1 reads MNHEY; CDR2 reads SMNVEV (reference sequence). This CDR3 spans 14 amino acids. This chain's CDR3 is CASRAGGPISEQYF. The CDR3 DNA is TGTGCCAGCAGGGCGGGAGGGCCGATTTCCGAGCAGTACTTC.